The clone carrying this T cell receptor beta chain turned up a few times. The antigen is not known. These data belong to a study of CD8 T cells in ankylosing spondylitis. Findings and caveats of the study: CD8+ cells made up the disease-linked clones, which were relatively rare in peripheral blood. Seven or eight highly homologous variants formed a TCR beta motif that appeared characteristic of ankylosing spondylitis blood.

With molecular barcodes, quantitative 5'-RACE was used to make the TCR beta libraries. From the 5' RACE reads, TCRdb called clonotypes with MiXCR, one entry per CDR3 protein. The table records some 800,000 distinct CDR3 sequences, about 12% of them present only once. Material: blood, either unsorted or a sorted T cell fraction (not recorded which). The source of this sequence is a male donor with ankylosing spondylitis.

Here the CDR3 DNA reads TGCAGTGCTAGAGGCCCTGTTACACCCCTCCACTTT. It encodes CSARGPVTPLHF. The chain is built from TRBV20-1 and TRBJ1-6; D not resolved. The CDR3 contains 12 residues. Trimming pared 1 base from V and 11 bases from J, leaving 9 bases between. The germline V gene has CDR1 DFQATT and CDR2 SNEGSKA (reference sequence).